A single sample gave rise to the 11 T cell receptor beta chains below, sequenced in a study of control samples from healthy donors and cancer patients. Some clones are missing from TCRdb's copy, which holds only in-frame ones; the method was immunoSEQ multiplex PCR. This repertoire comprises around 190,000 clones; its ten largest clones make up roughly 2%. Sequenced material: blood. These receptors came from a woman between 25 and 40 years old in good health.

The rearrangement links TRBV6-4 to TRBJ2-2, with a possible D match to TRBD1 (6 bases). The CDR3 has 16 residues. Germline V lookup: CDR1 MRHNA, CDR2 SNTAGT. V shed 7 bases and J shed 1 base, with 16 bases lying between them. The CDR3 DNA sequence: TGTGCCAGCAACGGGACAATTGGGAAGAACACCGGGGAGCTGTTTTTT. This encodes CASNGTIGKNTGELFF.

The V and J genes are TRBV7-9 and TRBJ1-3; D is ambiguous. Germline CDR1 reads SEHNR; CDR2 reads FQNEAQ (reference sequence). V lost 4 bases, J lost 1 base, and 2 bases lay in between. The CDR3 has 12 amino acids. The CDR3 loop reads CASSYSGNTIYF. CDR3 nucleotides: TGTGCCAGCAGCTATTCTGGAAACACCATATATTTT.

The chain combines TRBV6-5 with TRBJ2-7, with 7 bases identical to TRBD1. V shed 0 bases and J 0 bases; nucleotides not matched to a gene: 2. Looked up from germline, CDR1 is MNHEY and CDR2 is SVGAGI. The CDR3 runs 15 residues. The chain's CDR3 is CASSYSGGISYEQYF. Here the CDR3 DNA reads TGTGCCAGCAGTTACTCAGGGGGCATCTCCTACGAGCAGTACTTC.

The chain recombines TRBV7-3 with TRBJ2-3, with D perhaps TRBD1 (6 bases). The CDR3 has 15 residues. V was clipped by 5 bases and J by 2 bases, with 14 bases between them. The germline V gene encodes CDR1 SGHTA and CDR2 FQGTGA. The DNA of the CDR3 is TGTGCCAGCAGCGGCTCCGGACAGTTCACAGATACGCAGTATTTT. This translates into CASSGSGQFTDTQYF.

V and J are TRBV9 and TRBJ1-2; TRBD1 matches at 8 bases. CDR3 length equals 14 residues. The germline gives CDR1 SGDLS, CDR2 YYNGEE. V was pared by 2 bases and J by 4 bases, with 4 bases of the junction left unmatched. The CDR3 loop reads CASSVPGGPYGYTF. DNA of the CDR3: TGTGCCAGCAGCGTCCCAGGGGGCCCCTATGGCTACACCTTC.

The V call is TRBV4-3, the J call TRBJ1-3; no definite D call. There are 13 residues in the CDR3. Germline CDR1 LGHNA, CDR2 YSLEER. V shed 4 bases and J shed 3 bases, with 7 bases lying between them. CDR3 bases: TGCGCCAGCAGCCCCTGGCGTGGAAACACCATATATTTT. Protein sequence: CASSPWRGNTIYF.

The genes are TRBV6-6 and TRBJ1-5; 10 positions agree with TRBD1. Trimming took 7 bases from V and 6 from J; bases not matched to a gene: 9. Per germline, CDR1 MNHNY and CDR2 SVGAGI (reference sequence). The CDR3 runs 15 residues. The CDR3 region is CASTPRGQGGQPQHF. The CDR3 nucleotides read TGTGCCAGCACCCCCAGAGGACAGGGGGGTCAGCCCCAGCATTTT.

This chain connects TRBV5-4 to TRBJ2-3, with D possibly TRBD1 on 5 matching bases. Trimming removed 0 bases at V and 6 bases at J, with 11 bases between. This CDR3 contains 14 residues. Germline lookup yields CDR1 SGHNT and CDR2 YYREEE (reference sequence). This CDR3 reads CASSLGGRPDTQYF. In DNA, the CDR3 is TGTGCCAGCAGCTTGGGGGGCCGTCCGGATACGCAGTATTTT.

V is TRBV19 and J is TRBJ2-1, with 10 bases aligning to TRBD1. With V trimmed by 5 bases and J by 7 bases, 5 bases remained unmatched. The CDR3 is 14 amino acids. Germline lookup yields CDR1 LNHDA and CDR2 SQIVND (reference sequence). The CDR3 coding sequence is TGTGCCAGTAGTTGGACAGGGGGGTCTAATGAGCAGTTCTTC. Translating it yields CASSWTGGSNEQFF.

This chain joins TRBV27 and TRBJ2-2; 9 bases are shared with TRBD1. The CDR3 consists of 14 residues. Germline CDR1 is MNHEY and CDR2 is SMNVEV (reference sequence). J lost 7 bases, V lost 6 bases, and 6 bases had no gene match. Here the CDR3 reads CASSLQGAFGELFF. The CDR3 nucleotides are TGTGCCAGCAGCCTACAGGGGGCGTTCGGGGAGCTGTTTTTT.

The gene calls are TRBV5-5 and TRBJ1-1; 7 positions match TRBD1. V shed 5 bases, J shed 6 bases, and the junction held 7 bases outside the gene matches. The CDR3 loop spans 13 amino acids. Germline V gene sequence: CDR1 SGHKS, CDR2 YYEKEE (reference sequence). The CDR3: CASRYKGGPEAFF. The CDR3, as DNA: TGTGCCAGCAGATACAAAGGGGGCCCTGAAGCTTTCTTT.